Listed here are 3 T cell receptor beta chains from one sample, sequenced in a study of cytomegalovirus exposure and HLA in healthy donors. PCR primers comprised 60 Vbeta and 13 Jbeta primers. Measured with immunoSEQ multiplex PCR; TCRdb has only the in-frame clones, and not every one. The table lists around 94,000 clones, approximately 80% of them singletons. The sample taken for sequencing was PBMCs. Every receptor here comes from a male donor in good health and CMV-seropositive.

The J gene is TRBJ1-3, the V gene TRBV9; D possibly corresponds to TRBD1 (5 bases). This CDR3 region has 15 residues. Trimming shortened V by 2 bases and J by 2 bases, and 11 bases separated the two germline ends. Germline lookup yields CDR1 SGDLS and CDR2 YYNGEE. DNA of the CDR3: TGTGCCAGCAGCGTCGCTGGGGGGACTGGAAACACCATATATTTT. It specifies CASSVAGGTGNTIYF.

The CDR3 coding sequence is TGCGCCAGCAGCTTGGAAGGTTCGGGAAGGGACACTGAAGCTTTCTTT. Its translation: CASSLEGSGRDTEAFF. The V call is TRBV5-1, the J call TRBJ1-1; D gene ambiguous. V lost 0 bases, J lost 3 bases, and 15 bases lay in between. CDR1 and CDR2 (germline): SGHRS, YFSETQ. This CDR3 is built from 16 residues. Full variable domain (missing parts from reference TRBV5-1 and TRBJ1-1): KAGVTQTPRYLIKTRGQQVTLSCSPISGHRSVSWYQQTPGQGLQFLFEYFSETQRNKGNFPGRFSGRQFSNSRSEMNVSTLELGDSALYLCASSLEGSGRDTEAFFGQGTRLTVV.

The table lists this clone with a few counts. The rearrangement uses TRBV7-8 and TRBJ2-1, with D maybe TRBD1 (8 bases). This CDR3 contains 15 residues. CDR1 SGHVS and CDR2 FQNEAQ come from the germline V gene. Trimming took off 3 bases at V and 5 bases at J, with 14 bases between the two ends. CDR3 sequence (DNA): TGTGCCAGCAGCTTCCGAGCGGGACAGGACAATGAGCAGTTCTTC. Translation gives CASSFRAGQDNEQFF. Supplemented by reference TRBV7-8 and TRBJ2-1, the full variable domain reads GAGVSQSPRYKVAKRGQDVALRCDPISGHVSLFWYQQALGQGPEFLTYFQNEAQLDKSGLPSDRFFAERPEGSVSTLKIQRTQQEDSAVYLCASSFRAGQDNEQFFGPGTRLTVL.